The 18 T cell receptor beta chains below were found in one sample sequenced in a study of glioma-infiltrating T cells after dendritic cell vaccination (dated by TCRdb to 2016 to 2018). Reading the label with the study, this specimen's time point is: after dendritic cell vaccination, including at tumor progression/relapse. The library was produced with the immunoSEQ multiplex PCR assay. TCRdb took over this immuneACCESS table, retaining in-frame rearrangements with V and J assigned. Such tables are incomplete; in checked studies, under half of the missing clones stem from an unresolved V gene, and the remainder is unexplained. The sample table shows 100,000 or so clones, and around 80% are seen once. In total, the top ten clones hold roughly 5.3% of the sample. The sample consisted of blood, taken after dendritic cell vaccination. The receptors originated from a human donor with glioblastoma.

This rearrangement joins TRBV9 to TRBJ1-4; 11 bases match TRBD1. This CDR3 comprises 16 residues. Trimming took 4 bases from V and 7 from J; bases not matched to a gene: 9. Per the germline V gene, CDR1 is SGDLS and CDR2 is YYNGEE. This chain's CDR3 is CASSTFGQGAGEKLFF. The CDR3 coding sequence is TGTGCCAGCAGCACCTTCGGACAGGGGGCCGGTGAAAAACTGTTTTTT.

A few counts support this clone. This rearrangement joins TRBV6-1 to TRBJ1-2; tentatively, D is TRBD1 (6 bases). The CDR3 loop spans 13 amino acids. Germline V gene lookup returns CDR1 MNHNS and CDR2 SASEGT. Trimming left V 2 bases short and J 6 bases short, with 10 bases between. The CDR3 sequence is CASSENRDDGYTF. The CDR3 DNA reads TGTGCCAGCAGTGAAAACAGGGACGATGGCTACACCTTC.

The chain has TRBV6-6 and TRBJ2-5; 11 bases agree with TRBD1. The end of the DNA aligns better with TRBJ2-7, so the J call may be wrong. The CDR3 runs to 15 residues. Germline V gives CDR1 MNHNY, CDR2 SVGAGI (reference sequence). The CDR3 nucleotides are TGTGCCAGCAGGCCGGGGACAGGGGGCTCCTACGAGCAGTACTTC. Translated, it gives CASRPGTGGSYEQYF.

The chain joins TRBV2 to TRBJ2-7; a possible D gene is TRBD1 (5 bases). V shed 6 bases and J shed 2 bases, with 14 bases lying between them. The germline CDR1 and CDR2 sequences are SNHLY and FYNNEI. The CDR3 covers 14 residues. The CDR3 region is CASSETAATYEQYF. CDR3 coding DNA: TGTGCCAGCAGCGAGACAGCAGCTACCTACGAGCAGTACTTC.

The CDR3 is CASSEGQMNTEAFF. The CDR3 DNA reads as TGCGCCAGCAGCGAAGGACAGATGAACACTGAAGCTTTCTTT. The chain is built from TRBV4-1 and TRBJ1-1, with D tentatively TRBD1 (6 bases). The CDR3 covers 14 residues. V dropped 5 bases and J dropped 0 bases, with 10 bases sitting between them. CDR1 MGHRA and CDR2 YSYEKL come from the germline V gene.

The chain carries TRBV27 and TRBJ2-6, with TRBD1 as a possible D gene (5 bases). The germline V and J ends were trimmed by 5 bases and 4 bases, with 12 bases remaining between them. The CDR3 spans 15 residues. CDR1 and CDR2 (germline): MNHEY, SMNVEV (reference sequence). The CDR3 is CASSPLGLGANVLTF. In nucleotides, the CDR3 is TGTGCCAGCAGTCCCCTGGGGCTGGGGGCCAACGTCCTGACTTTC.

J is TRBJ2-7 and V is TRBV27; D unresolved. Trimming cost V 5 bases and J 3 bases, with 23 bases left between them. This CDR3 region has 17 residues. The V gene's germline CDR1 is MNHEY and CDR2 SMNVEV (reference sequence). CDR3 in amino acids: CASSHRISRGILYEQYF. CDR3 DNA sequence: TGTGCCAGCAGTCATAGAATTAGCAGAGGAATACTCTACGAGCAGTACTTC.

DNA for the CDR3: TGCGCCAGCAGCCCCGTGGAGGGCTTTTCTGGAAACACCATATATTTT. Translation: CASSPVEGFSGNTIYF. The genes are TRBV5-1 and TRBJ1-3; D is uncertain. Germline V lookup: CDR1 SGHRS, CDR2 YFSETQ. Between the trimmed V and J ends, which lost 4 bases and 1 base, there was a span of 15 bases. The CDR3 extends over 16 amino acids.

The CDR3 sequence: CASSSDRGPQETQYF. The CDR3 bases are TGTGCCAGCAGCTCGGACAGGGGGCCTCAGGAGACCCAGTACTTC. The chain has TRBV7-2 and TRBJ2-5, with TRBD1 matching over 11 bases. V lost 4 bases to trimming and J lost 5 bases; unmatched junction nucleotides: 6. The CDR3 extends over 15 amino acids. The V gene's germline CDR1 is SGHTA and CDR2 FQGNSA.

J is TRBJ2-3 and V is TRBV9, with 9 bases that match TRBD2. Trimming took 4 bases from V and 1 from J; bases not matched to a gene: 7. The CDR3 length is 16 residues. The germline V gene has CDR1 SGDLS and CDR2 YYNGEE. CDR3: CASSPRRTSGTDTQYF. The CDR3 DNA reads TGTGCCAGCAGCCCCCGACGGACTAGCGGCACAGATACGCAGTATTTT.

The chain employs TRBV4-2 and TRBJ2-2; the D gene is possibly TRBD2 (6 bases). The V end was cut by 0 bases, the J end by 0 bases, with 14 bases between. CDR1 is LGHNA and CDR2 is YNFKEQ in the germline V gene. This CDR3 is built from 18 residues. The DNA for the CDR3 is TGTGCCAGCAGCCAAGATCCGGGACGGGAGACGAACACCGGGGAGCTGTTTTTT. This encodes CASSQDPGRETNTGELFF.

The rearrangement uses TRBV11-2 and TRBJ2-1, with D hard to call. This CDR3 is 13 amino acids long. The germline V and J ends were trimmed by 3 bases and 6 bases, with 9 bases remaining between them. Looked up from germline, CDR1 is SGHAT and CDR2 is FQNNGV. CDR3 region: CASSFTPLNEQFF. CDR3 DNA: TGTGCCAGCAGCTTCACTCCTCTCAATGAGCAGTTCTTC.

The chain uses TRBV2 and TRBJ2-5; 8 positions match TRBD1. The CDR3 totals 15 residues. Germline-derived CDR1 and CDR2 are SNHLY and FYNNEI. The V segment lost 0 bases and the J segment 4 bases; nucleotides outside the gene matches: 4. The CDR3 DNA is TGTGCCAGCAGTGAAGCCGGGACAGGCAGAGAGACCCAGTACTTC. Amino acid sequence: CASSEAGTGRETQYF.

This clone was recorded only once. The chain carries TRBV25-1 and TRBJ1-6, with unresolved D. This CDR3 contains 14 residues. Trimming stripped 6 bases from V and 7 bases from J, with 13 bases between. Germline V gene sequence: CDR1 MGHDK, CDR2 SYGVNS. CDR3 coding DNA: TGTGCCAGCAGACTCCTGGGCGGGAATTCACCCCTCCACTTT. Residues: CASRLLGGNSPLHF.

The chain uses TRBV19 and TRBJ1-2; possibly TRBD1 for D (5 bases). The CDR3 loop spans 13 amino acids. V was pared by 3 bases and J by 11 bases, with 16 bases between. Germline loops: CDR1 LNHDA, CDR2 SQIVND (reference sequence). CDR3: CASSILDSPGYTF. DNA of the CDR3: TGTGCCAGTAGTATCCTTGACAGCCCAGGGTACACCTTC.

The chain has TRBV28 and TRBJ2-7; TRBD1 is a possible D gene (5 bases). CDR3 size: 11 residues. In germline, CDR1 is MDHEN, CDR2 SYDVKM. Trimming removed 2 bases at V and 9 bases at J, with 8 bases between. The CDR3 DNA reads TGTGCCAGCAGTTTAGGGGCCCGGCAGTACTTC. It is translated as CASSLGARQYF.

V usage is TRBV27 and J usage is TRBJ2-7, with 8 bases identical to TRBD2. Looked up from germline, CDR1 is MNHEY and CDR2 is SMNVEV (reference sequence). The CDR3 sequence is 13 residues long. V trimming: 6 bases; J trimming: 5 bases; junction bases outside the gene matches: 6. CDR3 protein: CASSSGRGNEQYF. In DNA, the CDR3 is TGTGCCAGCAGCAGCGGGAGAGGCAACGAGCAGTACTTC.

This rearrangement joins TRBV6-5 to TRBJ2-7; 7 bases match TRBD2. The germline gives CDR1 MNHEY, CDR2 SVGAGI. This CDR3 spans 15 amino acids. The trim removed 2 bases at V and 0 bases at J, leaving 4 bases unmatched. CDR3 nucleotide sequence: TGTGCCAGCAGTTACGCGGGAGCCTCCTCCTACGAGCAGTACTTC. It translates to CASSYAGASSYEQYF.